These 8 T cell receptor beta chains were sequenced from one sample in a study of cytomegalovirus exposure and HLA in healthy donors. The table came from immunoSEQ multiplex PCR; TCRdb's copy has only in-frame clones and leaves some out. The data contain over 150,000 clones, around nine tenths of them singletons. Material: PBMCs. The receptors stem from a man younger than 30 in good health and CMV-seropositive.

The J gene is TRBJ2-1, the V gene TRBV27; D possibly corresponds to TRBD2 (5 bases). This CDR3 has 16 residues. Trimming removed 4 bases at V and 3 bases at J, with 16 bases between. Germline V gives CDR1 MNHEY, CDR2 SMNVEV (reference sequence). For the CDR3, the DNA is TGTGCCAGCAGTTCTCCTCGGGTAGCGCACTACAATGAGCAGTTCTTC. Translated, it gives CASSSPRVAHYNEQFF.

The CDR3 loop reads CASSSRRTSGSISAGIQYF. CDR3 sequence (DNA): TGCGCCAGCAGCTCCCGTAGGACTAGCGGGAGTATCTCAGCGGGCATTCAGTACTTC. The chain is built from TRBV5-1 and TRBJ2-4; TRBD2 aligns across 13 bases. The germline gives CDR1 SGHRS, CDR2 YFSETQ. The ends lost 3 bases at V and 9 bases at J; junction bases unmatched: 18. The CDR3 has 19 residues. The entire variable domain, with the rest obtained from reference TRBV5-1 and TRBJ2-4, is as follows: KAGVTQTPRYLIKTRGQQVTLSCSPISGHRSVSWYQQTPGQGLQFLFEYFSETQRNKGNFPGRFSGRQFSNSRSEMNVSTLELGDSALYLCASSSRRTSGSISAGIQYFGAGTRLSVL.

The CDR3 protein is CASSQDVERESNEQFF. CDR3 nucleotide sequence: TGCGCCAGCAGCCAAGATGTGGAGCGGGAGTCCAATGAGCAGTTCTTC. The chain links TRBV4-3 to TRBJ2-1; 8 nucleotides align to TRBD2. J was trimmed by 6 bases and V by 0 bases; bases with no gene match: 7. This CDR3 spans 16 amino acids. Germline values: CDR1 LGHNA, CDR2 YSLEER.

V and J are TRBV6-5 and TRBJ2-7; D not resolved. Per germline, CDR1 MNHEY and CDR2 SVGAGI. Trimming stripped 2 bases from V and 2 bases from J, with 7 bases between. The CDR3 contains 13 residues. The CDR3: CASSYIRTYEQYF. The CDR3 DNA reads as TGTGCCAGCAGTTACATTAGAACCTACGAGCAGTACTTC.

Note on this clone: One end of the junction varies from germline; a read error may be responsible. This sample also contains other DNA sequences that code for the same CDR3. The V call is TRBV7-3, the J call TRBJ2-2; TRBD2 agrees at 7 bases. The V gene's germline CDR1 is SGHTA and CDR2 FQGTGA. CDR3 length: 17 residues. Written as DNA, the CDR3 is TGTGCCAGCAGCTTTAACTCCCGGGAGGTAACCACCGGGGAACTGTTTTTT. It yields the protein CASSFNSREVTTGELFF.

The chain employs TRBV7-9 and TRBJ2-7; no clear D gene. In germline, CDR1 is SEHNR, CDR2 FQNEAQ (reference sequence). The V and J ends lost 2 bases and 4 bases respectively, with 15 bases between them. The CDR3 length is 15 residues. Here the CDR3 reads CASSLNPAGNYEQYF. CDR3 bases: TGTGCCAGCAGCTTAAACCCCGCAGGAAATTACGAGCAGTACTTC. Supplemented by reference TRBV7-9 and TRBJ2-7, the full variable domain reads DTGVSQNPRHKITKRGQNVTFRCDPISEHNRLYWYRQTLGQGPEFLTYFQNEAQLEKSRLLSDRFSAERPKGSFSTLEIQRTEQGDSAMYLCASSLNPAGNYEQYFGPGTRLTVT.

This chain links TRBV7-3 with TRBJ2-2; TRBD2 might be the D (6 bases). The CDR3 covers 14 residues. Germline V CDR1 and CDR2: SGHTA, FQGTGA. Trimming removed 8 bases at V and 3 bases at J, with 13 bases between. In DNA form, the CDR3 reads TGTGCCAGCCTGCGGGGAAGGGACACCGGGGAGCTGTTTTTT. Protein sequence: CASLRGRDTGELFF.

The V gene is TRBV18, the J gene TRBJ2-7, with 11 bases identical to TRBD1. CDR1 and CDR2 (germline): KGHSH, LQKENI. There are 14 residues in the CDR3. V lost 6 bases and J lost 5; bases outside the gene matches: 6. The CDR3 nucleotides read TGTGCCAGCTCTCCAGGGACAGGGGGTAACGAGCAGTACTTC. This codes for CASSPGTGGNEQYF.